These 31 T cell receptor beta chains share one sample of origin, sequenced in a study of blood T cell repertoires in COVID-19. The assay was immunoSEQ multiplex PCR, and TCRdb's table has in-frame clones only and misses some. The sample holds around 180,000 clones; roughly 84% are singletons and the top ten take about 10%. Sequencing used peripheral blood. Source of these receptors: an elderly woman with active or convalescent COVID-19.

The V gene is TRBV11-1, the J gene TRBJ1-1, with D possibly TRBD1 on 5 matching bases. Germline-derived CDR1 and CDR2 are SGHAT and FQDESV (reference sequence). V lost 8 bases and J 3 bases, leaving 13 bases between the germline ends. This CDR3 spans 13 amino acids. The CDR3: CASGQLVDTEAFF. CDR3 nucleotide sequence: TGTGCCAGCGGACAACTCGTCGACACTGAAGCTTTCTTT.

This chain connects TRBV11-2 to TRBJ1-2; a weak D match, TRBD1 (6 bases). CDR3 size: 13 residues. The germline V gene has CDR1 SGHAT and CDR2 FQNNGV. V was pared by 5 bases and J by 6 bases, with 13 bases between. The CDR3: CASSEAAGDGYTF. The DNA of the CDR3 is TGTGCCAGCAGCGAAGCGGCAGGGGATGGCTACACCTTC. Variable domain in full (rest from reference TRBV11-2 and TRBJ1-2): EAGVAQSPRYKIIEKRQSVAFWCNPISGHATLYWYQQILGQGPKLLIQFQNNGVVDDSQLPKDRFSAERLKGVDSTLKIQPAKLEDSAVYLCASSEAAGDGYTFGSGTRLTVV.

The chain's CDR3 is CASSQTGFTEAFF. The DNA of the CDR3 is TGTGCCAGCAGCCAGACAGGTTTCACTGAAGCTTTCTTT. The chain couples TRBV16 to TRBJ1-1, with D maybe TRBD1 (6 bases). V was trimmed by 3 bases and J by 4 bases, leaving 9 bases between them. The CDR3 length is 13 residues. The V gene's germline CDR1 is KGHSY and CDR2 FQNENV.

This clone was counted between two and nine times. The chain recombines TRBV5-1 with TRBJ1-1; no definite D call. The germline V and J ends were trimmed by 5 bases and 1 base, with 12 bases remaining between them. This CDR3 comprises 14 residues. Germline V gene data show CDR1 as SGHRS and CDR2 as YFSETQ. The CDR3 sequence is CASSPAVPNTEAFF. The CDR3 region has the DNA TGCGCCAGCAGTCCCGCAGTACCGAACACTGAAGCTTTCTTT.

The chain combines TRBV5-4 with TRBJ2-2; 16 bases line up with TRBD2. Germline V gives CDR1 SGHNT, CDR2 YYREEE (reference sequence). The CDR3 spans 18 residues. V lost 3 bases to trimming and J lost 3 bases; unmatched junction nucleotides: 5. Here the CDR3 reads CASSSGLAGGEDTGELFF. The CDR3 DNA is TGTGCCAGCAGCTCGGGACTAGCGGGAGGGGAGGACACCGGGGAGCTGTTTTTT.

This clone has just a few counts. The chain carries TRBV27 and TRBJ2-2; no clear D gene. Germline assignment: CDR1 MNHEY and CDR2 SMNVEV (reference sequence). The CDR3 spans 16 residues. V lost 8 bases and J lost 6, with 22 bases in between. CDR3 bases: TGTGCCAGCGGATTCAATTCCCTCCCTGCGGCCGGGGAGCTGTTTTTT. Translated, it gives CASGFNSLPAAGELFF.

This clone was observed a single time. The chain joins TRBV10-3 to TRBJ1-5; tentatively, D is TRBD1 (5 bases). The CDR3 extends over 18 amino acids. Trimming shortened V by 0 bases and J by 4 bases, and 19 bases separated the two germline ends. CDR1 is ENHRY, CDR2 SYGVKD, per germline. As DNA, the CDR3 is TGTGCCATCAGTGAGTCCCCCTTGGGCAGGGATTTTAATCAGCCCCAGCATTTT. Protein sequence: CAISESPLGRDFNQPQHF.

The genes are TRBV29-1 and TRBJ1-2; D uncertain. This CDR3 contains 14 residues. The V gene lost 0 bases and the J gene lost 3 bases, with 11 bases spanning the gap. Germline V gene lookup returns CDR1 SQVTM and CDR2 ANQGSEA. The CDR3 protein is CSVEDRGTDYGYTF. CDR3 DNA: TGCAGCGTTGAAGATCGCGGCACTGACTATGGCTACACCTTC.

The rearrangement uses TRBV28 and TRBJ2-2; tentatively, D is TRBD1 (5 bases). The CDR3 covers 13 residues. Germline CDR1 is MDHEN and CDR2 is SYDVKM. Trimming shortened V by 10 bases and J by 0 bases, and 9 bases separated the two germline ends. DNA of the CDR3: TGTGCCACCGGCAGGGCGAACACCGGGGAGCTGTTTTTT. It encodes CATGRANTGELFF. Based on the CDR3 plus reference TRBV28 and TRBJ2-2, the full variable domain is DVKVTQSSRYLVKRTGEKVFLECVQDMDHENMFWYRQDPGLGLRLIYFSYDVKMKEKGDIPEGYSVSREKKERFSLILESASTNQTSMYLCATGRANTGELFFGEGSRLTVL.

The chain has TRBV5-1 and TRBJ1-4; 7 nucleotides line up with TRBD1. The CDR3 is made up of 18 amino acids. The junction had 10 bases not matched to a gene; V was cut back by 0 bases and J by 2 bases. Germline V gene lookup returns CDR1 SGHRS and CDR2 YFSETQ. The CDR3 reads CASSLAPQGLVTNEKLFF. CDR3 DNA: TGCGCCAGCAGCTTGGCCCCACAGGGGTTGGTCACTAATGAAAAACTGTTTTTT.

J is TRBJ2-3 and V is TRBV5-1; 9 bases are shared with TRBD2. Unmatched junction bases numbered 7, after V lost 0 bases and J lost 2 bases. CDR1 is SGHRS and CDR2 is YFSETQ in the germline V gene. The CDR3 is made up of 17 amino acids. As DNA, the CDR3 is TGCGCCAGCAGCTTGGCAGTCGCGGGAGGGCTCACAGATACGCAGTATTTT. Protein sequence: CASSLAVAGGLTDTQYF.

The chain couples TRBV6-5 to TRBJ1-2; 12 bases are a match to TRBD1. The V gene's germline CDR1 is MNHEY and CDR2 SVGAGI. The CDR3 length is 15 residues. V was clipped by 6 bases and J by 4 bases; unmatched bases: 6. The CDR3 DNA sequence: TGTGCCAGCAGGACCGGGACAGGGGGCGGCTATGGCTACACCTTC. It translates to CASRTGTGGGYGYTF.

This clone occurred a few times. The chain recombines TRBV18 with TRBJ1-1; TRBD1 agrees at 7 bases. This CDR3 contains 15 residues. V lost 3 bases and J lost 2; bases outside the gene matches: 6. In germline, CDR1 is KGHSH, CDR2 LQKENI. The CDR3 loop is CASSPGTVDNTEAFF. In nucleotides, the CDR3 is TGTGCCAGCTCACCCGGGACAGTAGACAACACTGAAGCTTTCTTT.

This chain connects TRBV30 to TRBJ2-5; D is unresolved. V was trimmed by 3 bases and J by 3 bases, leaving 5 bases between them. Germline assignment: CDR1 GTSNPN and CDR2 SVGIG (reference sequence). The length of the CDR3 is 11 residues. CDR3 bases: TGTGCCTGGAGCGCTAAAGAGACCCAGTACTTC. The encoded protein is CAWSAKETQYF.

V and J are TRBV15 and TRBJ2-1, with D tentatively TRBD2 (6 bases). Deletions cut 4 bases from V and 3 bases from J, with 10 bases between. This CDR3 spans 14 amino acids. In germline, CDR1 is LNHNV, CDR2 YYDKDF (reference sequence). This chain's CDR3 is CATSISGFYNEQFF. Written as DNA, the CDR3 is TGTGCCACCAGCATTAGCGGCTTCTACAATGAGCAGTTCTTC. The full variable domain, with the rest looked up from reference TRBV15 and TRBJ2-1, is DAMVIQNPRYQVTQFGKPVTLSCSQTLNHNVMYWYQQKSSQAPKLLFHYYDKDFNNEADTPDNFQSRRPNTSFCFLDIRSPGLGDTAMYLCATSISGFYNEQFFGPGTRLTVL.

This rearrangement joins TRBV5-1 to TRBJ2-2; D gene uncertain. This CDR3 contains 14 residues. Trimming cost V 0 bases and J 3 bases, with 6 bases left between them. Germline values: CDR1 SGHRS, CDR2 YFSETQ. The CDR3 coding sequence is TGCGCCAGCAGCTTGGACTATGACACCGGGGAGCTGTTTTTT. Translated: CASSLDYDTGELFF.

This chain joins TRBV30 and TRBJ1-5; the match to TRBD1 covers 7 bases. Unmatched junction bases numbered 5, after V lost 0 bases and J lost 0 bases. Germline V gene data show CDR1 as GTSNPN and CDR2 as SVGIG (reference sequence). This CDR3 has 16 residues. CDR3 coding DNA: TGTGCCTGGAGTGTACAGGGGATTTATAGCAATCAGCCCCAGCATTTT. Protein: CAWSVQGIYSNQPQHF. Full variable domain (remainder filled in from reference TRBV30 and TRBJ1-5): SQTIHQWPATLVQPVGSPLSLECTVEGTSNPNLYWYRQAAGRGLQLLFYSVGIGQISSEVPQNLSASRPQDRQFILSSKKLLLSDSGFYLCAWSVQGIYSNQPQHFGDGTRLSIL.

This clone occurred once. V is TRBV20-1 and J is TRBJ1-1; D gene uncertain. The germline gives CDR1 DFQATT, CDR2 SNEGSKA (reference sequence). The V gene lost 3 bases and the J gene lost 3 bases, with 5 bases spanning the gap. The CDR3 spans 11 residues. The DNA for the CDR3 is TGCAGTGCTAGGCGGGACACTGAAGCTTTCTTT. Translation gives CSARRDTEAFF.

The rearrangement uses TRBV7-2 and TRBJ1-2; D might be TRBD1 (5 bases). Germline V gene data show CDR1 as SGHTA and CDR2 as FQGNSA. V was shortened by 4 bases and J by 5 bases, with 17 bases between the two germline ends. There are 15 residues in the CDR3. CDR3 in amino acids: CASSSQGTWVYGYTF. CDR3 in DNA: TGTGCCAGCAGCTCTCAGGGAACGTGGGTATATGGCTACACCTTC.

V gene TRBV11-1 combines with J gene TRBJ1-2; 9 positions match TRBD1. The CDR3 runs to 13 residues. Germline CDR1 is SGHAT and CDR2 is FQDESV (reference sequence). V trimming: 5 bases; J trimming: 8 bases; junction bases outside the gene matches: 6. CDR3 DNA: TGTGCCAGCAGCCCGGGACAGGGCCGCGGCTACACCTTC. Translated, it gives CASSPGQGRGYTF. Filled out from reference TRBV11-1 and TRBJ1-2, the complete variable domain reads EAEVAQSPRYKITEKSQAVAFWCDPISGHATLYWYRQILGQGPELLVQFQDESVVDDSQLPKDRFSAERLKGVDSTLKIQPAELGDSAMYLCASSPGQGRGYTFGSGTRLTVV.

The gene calls are TRBV7-3 and TRBJ2-2; 7 bases agree with TRBD2. Per the germline V gene, CDR1 is SGHTA and CDR2 is FQGTGA. Trimming at V came to 4 bases and at J to 5 bases, leaving 10 bases not matched to a gene. This CDR3 spans 16 amino acids. This chain's CDR3 is CASSSRGVGLTGELFF. The CDR3 nucleotides are TGTGCCAGCAGCTCCCGGGGGGTGGGTTTAACCGGGGAGCTGTTTTTT.

Written as DNA, the CDR3 is TGCGCCAGCAGCCTGAGCGCCCTACAGGGGAATAGCAATGAGCAGTTCTTC. Translated, it gives CASSLSALQGNSNEQFF. The rearrangement uses TRBV4-1 and TRBJ2-1; 7 bases line up with TRBD1. V lost 4 bases, J lost 6 bases, and 15 bases stayed unmatched. Per the germline V gene, CDR1 is MGHRA and CDR2 is YSYEKL. This CDR3 has 17 amino acids.

The rearrangement links TRBV6-1 to TRBJ1-5; 12 bases are a match to TRBD1. The CDR3 length is 16 residues. V lost 6 bases and J lost 7; bases outside the gene matches: 10. Germline assignment: CDR1 MNHNS and CDR2 SASEGT. Here the CDR3 reads CASREPGQGALQPQHF. CDR3 in DNA: TGTGCCAGCAGGGAACCGGGACAGGGGGCATTACAGCCCCAGCATTTT.

V is TRBV2 and J is TRBJ2-1; 12 bases line up with TRBD2. This CDR3 contains 14 residues. Germline V gives CDR1 SNHLY, CDR2 FYNNEI. J lost 6 bases, V lost 5 bases, and 2 bases had no gene match. The CDR3 sequence: CASSRTSGINEQFF. CDR3 DNA sequence: TGTGCCAGCAGTAGGACTAGCGGGATCAATGAGCAGTTCTTC.

The chain is built from TRBV20-1 and TRBJ2-3; possibly TRBD2 for D (6 bases). CDR3 length: 16 residues. Germline lookup yields CDR1 DFQATT and CDR2 SNEGSKA (reference sequence). Trimming removed 3 bases from V and 2 bases from J, with 18 bases in between. DNA of the CDR3: TGCAGTGCTAGTTCCCCCGTTCGCGGGACCACAGATACGCAGTATTTT. This gives the protein CSASSPVRGTTDTQYF.

This chain joins TRBV5-1 and TRBJ2-7; the match to TRBD1 covers 10 bases. Trimming removed 4 bases from V and 0 bases from J; junction bases left unmatched: 1. CDR1 and CDR2 from the germline V gene are SGHRS and YFSETQ. This CDR3 is 14 amino acids long. The CDR3 DNA follows: TGCGCCAGCAGCGGGACAGGGGCCTCCTACGAGCAGTACTTC. Translating it yields CASSGTGASYEQYF.

This chain links TRBV6-1 with TRBJ2-7, with 8 bases fitting TRBD2. With V trimmed by 1 base and J by 2 bases, 1 base remained unmatched. CDR1 is MNHNS, CDR2 SASEGT, per germline. This CDR3 contains 14 residues. The CDR3 bases are TGTGCCAGCAGTGAAGGCGGGGGGACCTACGAGCAGTACTTC. It is translated as CASSEGGGTYEQYF.

The chain couples TRBV27 to TRBJ1-2, with a weak D call TRBD1 (5 bases). V gave up 4 bases and J gave up 4 bases, with 10 bases separating them. The V gene's germline CDR1 is MNHEY and CDR2 SMNVEV (reference sequence). The CDR3 runs to 13 residues. CDR3 bases: TGTGCCAGCAGTTCAGGGTGGGGCTATGGCTACACCTTC. This translates into CASSSGWGYGYTF.

The rearrangement uses TRBV6-2 or TRBV6-3 and TRBJ1-1; maybe TRBD1 (6 bases). The CDR3 length is 15 residues. Germline V CDR1 and CDR2: MNHEY, SVGEGT. V lost 6 bases, J lost 0 bases, and 14 bases lay in between. The CDR3 sequence is CASSPGAIVNTEAFF. The CDR3 DNA reads TGTGCCAGCAGCCCAGGGGCGATAGTGAACACTGAAGCTTTCTTT.

CDR3 residues: CASSFAGTGKNIQYF. In nucleotides, the CDR3 is TGTGCCAGCAGTTTTGCCGGGACAGGCAAAAACATTCAGTACTTC. This chain links TRBV28 with TRBJ2-4; 8 bases align to TRBD1. This CDR3 has 15 residues. Trimming cost V 3 bases and J 3 bases; bases outside gene matches: 4. Germline V gene lookup returns CDR1 MDHEN and CDR2 SYDVKM.

As DNA, the CDR3 is TGTGCCAGCTCACCACCGACAGGGACCCACGAGCAGTACTTC. Translation: CASSPPTGTHEQYF. The chain is built from TRBV18 and TRBJ2-7, with TRBD1 matching over 7 bases. The V gene's germline CDR1 is KGHSH and CDR2 LQKENI. With V trimmed by 0 bases and J by 5 bases, 4 bases remained unmatched. The CDR3 spans 14 residues.